The source of this TCR beta chain is a study of blood T cells in healthy people across ages. Peripheral blood samples of roughly 9.8 milliliters were drawn from each donor. Points from the study as a whole: Roughly linear declines in TCR beta diversity per million T cells occurred with age.

Comment on this clonotype: What it binds is unknown.

A second PCR, run for roughly 7 to 12 cycles, used a sample-barcoded 5' primer plus a J-beta primer mix. Each cDNA molecule, via a template-switch adaptor with 12 random nucleotides, was tagged. No fewer than 2.5 million CDR3-containing paired-end reads came from each sample. TCRdb reprocessed the 5' RACE reads with MiXCR, giving one entry per CDR3 protein. Of 600,000 or so distinct CDR3 sequences listed, under 30% are singletons. This CDR3 region has 13 residues. From germline, CDR1 is SQVTM and CDR2 ANQGSEA. V shed 7 bases and J shed 7 bases, with 19 bases lying between them. Input material: blood. The receptor's source is a woman older than 75 in good health. The rearrangement joins TRBV29-1 to TRBJ1-2; D is possibly TRBD1 (6 bases). The CDR3 region is CSAGSGQGGGYTF. The DNA of the CDR3 is TGCAGCGCAGGCTCCGGGCAAGGGGGTGGCTACACCTTC.